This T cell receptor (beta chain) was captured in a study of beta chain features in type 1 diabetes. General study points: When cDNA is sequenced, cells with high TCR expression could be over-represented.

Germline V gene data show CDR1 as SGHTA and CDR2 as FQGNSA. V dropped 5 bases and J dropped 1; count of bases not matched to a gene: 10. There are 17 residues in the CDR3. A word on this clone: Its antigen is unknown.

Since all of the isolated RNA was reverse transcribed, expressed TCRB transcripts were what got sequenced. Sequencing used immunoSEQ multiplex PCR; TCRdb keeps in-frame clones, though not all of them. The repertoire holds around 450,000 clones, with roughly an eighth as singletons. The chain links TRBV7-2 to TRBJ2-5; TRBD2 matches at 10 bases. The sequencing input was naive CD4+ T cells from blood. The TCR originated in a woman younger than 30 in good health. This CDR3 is CASSAWTSGDSQETQYF. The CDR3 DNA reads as TGTGCCAGCAGCGCATGGACTAGCGGAGACTCCCAAGAGACCCAGTACTTC.